One sample yielded the 18 T cell receptor beta chains listed below, sequenced in a study of cytomegalovirus exposure and HLA in healthy donors. 60 Vbeta and 13 Jbeta primers were used in PCR. The assay was immunoSEQ multiplex PCR, and TCRdb's table has in-frame clones only and misses some. The data show 200,000 to 250,000 clones, more than 80% seen once. Sequenced material: PBMCs. The source of these receptors is a man aged 25-40 years in good health and CMV-seronegative.

This sequence joins TRBV29-1 and TRBJ2-7; 7 nucleotides agree with TRBD2. This CDR3 spans 15 amino acids. V lost 1 base and J lost 10; bases outside the gene matches: 16. The germline V gene encodes CDR1 SQVTM and CDR2 ANQGSEA. For the CDR3, the DNA is TGCAGCGTTGAAGTAAAGGGGAGGGGTTTCTACGGTCAGTACTTC. Its translation is CSVEVKGRGFYGQYF.

This clone has a single count. The chain employs TRBV5-1 and TRBJ2-3; 14 bases fit TRBD2. Trimming at V came to 3 bases and at J to 6 bases, leaving 9 bases not matched to a gene. The CDR3 totals 17 residues. Looked up from germline, CDR1 is SGHRS and CDR2 is YFSETQ. The CDR3 is CASSSLTSGGVSDTQYF. DNA for the CDR3: TGCGCCAGCAGCTCGCTGACTAGCGGGGGGGTATCGGATACGCAGTATTTT.

The CDR3 coding sequence is TGTGCCAGCAGTGCAGGACAGGGAGGGGGAACACCCCTCCACTTT. It yields the protein CASSAGQGGGTPLHF. V and J are TRBV6-4 and TRBJ1-6; 8 nucleotides line up with TRBD1. V was clipped by 4 bases and J by 11 bases; unmatched bases: 10. Germline V gene sequence: CDR1 MRHNA, CDR2 SNTAGT. This CDR3 is 15 amino acids long.

The genes are TRBV15 and TRBJ1-2; weak D call: TRBD1 (5 bases). The germline V gene encodes CDR1 LNHNV and CDR2 YYDKDF (reference sequence). Trimming removed 0 bases at V and 3 bases at J, with 11 bases between. The CDR3 extends over 15 amino acids. CDR3 protein: CATSRDLQGDYGYTF. The CDR3 DNA is TGTGCCACCAGCAGAGATCTGCAGGGCGACTATGGCTACACCTTC.

This clone occurred a few times. The chain is built from TRBV7-8 and TRBJ2-3; TRBD1 agrees at 7 bases. Germline CDR1 reads SGHVS; CDR2 reads FQNEAQ. The CDR3 runs to 15 residues. The V segment lost 5 bases and the J segment 2 bases; nucleotides outside the gene matches: 7. CDR3 sequence (DNA): TGTGCCAGCAGCCCGCGGACAGGTTTCACAGATACGCAGTATTTT. Amino acid sequence: CASSPRTGFTDTQYF.

The chain is built from TRBV5-1 and TRBJ2-5; D is perhaps TRBD1 (6 bases). Germline CDR1 SGHRS, CDR2 YFSETQ. Trimming pared 2 bases from V and 4 bases from J, leaving 18 bases between. The length of the CDR3 is 16 residues. CDR3: CASSFPQGKGGETQYF. The CDR3 DNA is TGCGCCAGCAGCTTCCCGCAGGGTAAAGGGGGAGAGACCCAGTACTTC.

In this sample, this clone turned up a few times. V gene TRBV28 combines with J gene TRBJ1-5; no definite D call. V shed 6 bases and J shed 3 bases, with 9 bases lying between them. Germline V lookup: CDR1 MDHEN, CDR2 SYDVKM. The CDR3 consists of 13 residues. CDR3 residues: CASSNTYNQPQHF. DNA for the CDR3: TGTGCCAGCAGCAATACTTACAATCAGCCCCAGCATTTT.

The chain employs TRBV2 and TRBJ2-1; TRBD2 aligns across 8 bases. V dropped 4 bases and J dropped 6; count of bases not matched to a gene: 11. There are 16 residues in the CDR3. CDR1 and CDR2 from the germline V gene are SNHLY and FYNNEI. Written as DNA, the CDR3 is TGTGCCAGCAGTGCGGCCGGGGGGGCCCGGGGCAATGAGCAGTTCTTC. This translates into CASSAAGGARGNEQFF.

The rearrangement uses TRBV5-1 and TRBJ2-5, with TRBD1 as a possible D gene (5 bases). V was shortened by 4 bases and J by 1 base, with 14 bases between the two germline ends. The CDR3 consists of 15 residues. CDR1 is SGHRS, CDR2 YFSETQ, per germline. CDR3 protein: CASSPLGAAQETQYF. The CDR3 DNA reads TGCGCCAGCAGCCCCCTAGGGGCAGCCCAAGAGACCCAGTACTTC.

The chain links TRBV14 to TRBJ2-7, with TRBD2 as a possible D gene (6 bases). The CDR3 extends over 15 amino acids. CDR1 and CDR2 (germline): SGHDN, FVKESK. V was trimmed by 0 bases and J by 8 bases, leaving 17 bases between them. CDR3 residues: CASSQDLAGGRKQYF. CDR3 bases: TGTGCCAGCAGCCAAGATCTGGCCGGGGGACGCAAGCAGTACTTC.

This clone came up a few times. The chain has TRBV28 and TRBJ1-6; TRBD1 matches 10 bases. Per the germline V gene, CDR1 is MDHEN and CDR2 is SYDVKM. The CDR3 runs to 14 residues. Trimming at V came to 5 bases and at J to 9 bases, leaving 4 bases not matched to a gene. As DNA, the CDR3 is TGTGCCAGCAGTAGGAGACAGGGGGCTTCACCCCTCCACTTT. This codes for CASSRRQGASPLHF.

This clone showed up just a few times. V usage is TRBV19 and J usage is TRBJ1-1; 9 positions agree with TRBD1. Germline V lookup: CDR1 LNHDA, CDR2 SQIVND (reference sequence). V lost 5 bases and J lost 0; bases outside the gene matches: 7. The CDR3 runs to 16 residues. CDR3 nucleotides: TGTGCCAGTAGTTTACGACAGGGGGGGATGAACACTGAAGCTTTCTTT. This sequence encodes CASSLRQGGMNTEAFF.

V is TRBV7-3 and J is TRBJ2-3, with 7 bases identical to TRBD1. This CDR3 is 15 amino acids long. V gave up 5 bases and J gave up 1 base; unmatched junction bases: 6. The germline CDR1 and CDR2 sequences are SGHTA and FQGTGA. CDR3 DNA: TGTGCCAGCAGCCCCGACAGGGTTGGCACAGATACGCAGTATTTT. Protein sequence: CASSPDRVGTDTQYF.

The chain recombines TRBV27 with TRBJ2-7; 8 bases are a match to TRBD2. CDR1 and CDR2 (germline): MNHEY, SMNVEV (reference sequence). The CDR3 contains 16 residues. Trimming took 6 bases from V and 3 from J; bases not matched to a gene: 13. This CDR3 reads CASRWGGLGGVYEQYF. CDR3 nucleotide sequence: TGTGCCAGCAGATGGGGTGGGCTCGGGGGGGTCTACGAGCAGTACTTC.

The chain has TRBV6-5 and TRBJ1-1; D remains ambiguous. Deletions cut 2 bases from V and 6 bases from J, with 16 bases between. The CDR3 consists of 15 residues. Germline CDR1 reads MNHEY; CDR2 reads SVGAGI. This chain's CDR3 is CASSYGRQTWAEAFF. DNA for the CDR3: TGTGCCAGCAGTTACGGGAGACAAACGTGGGCTGAAGCTTTCTTT.

The V gene is TRBV2, the J gene TRBJ2-3; 8 bases line up with TRBD2. This CDR3 has 15 amino acids. From germline, CDR1 is SNHLY and CDR2 FYNNEI. Trimming cost V 4 bases and J 3 bases; bases outside gene matches: 6. The CDR3: CASSGDGGVTDTQYF. The DNA of the CDR3 is TGTGCCAGCAGTGGGGACGGGGGGGTGACAGATACGCAGTATTTT.

The chain uses TRBV6-6 and TRBJ2-3; perhaps TRBD1 as D (5 bases). This CDR3 has 13 amino acids. Germline-derived CDR1 and CDR2 are MNHNY and SVGAGI (reference sequence). The V end was cut by 6 bases, the J end by 2 bases, with 9 bases between. The CDR3: CASRGQYTDTQYF. As DNA, the CDR3 is TGTGCCAGCAGGGGGCAGTACACAGATACGCAGTATTTT.

The chain joins TRBV28 to TRBJ2-7; TRBD1 matches 8 bases. The CDR3 totals 20 residues. Germline CDR1 and CDR2: MDHEN and SYDVKM. Germline trimming cut 3 bases from V and 0 bases from J; bases unmatched to any gene: 19. The CDR3 DNA reads TGTGCCAGCAGTTTGTTTCCGGGACAGGAGACTCCGCATTTCTCCTACGAGCAGTACTTC. Residues: CASSLFPGQETPHFSYEQYF.